This TCR beta chain was documented in a study of T cells in Graves' hyperthyroidism and ophthalmopathy. Study-wide background: Blood was drawn when the patient was first diagnosed and still untreated.

RNA transcripts yielded amplified TCR beta CDR3 regions. With the HTBI primer set, the TCR CDR3 went through a first round of RT-PCR. TCRdb re-analysed the multiplex PCR reads in MiXCR, keeping a single row per CDR3 protein. Of around 350,000 distinct CDR3 sequences listed, 15% to 18% are singletons. Regarding the study as a whole: Most clonotypes expanded in the thyroid (above 0.001) were also present in blood.

CDR3 length equals 13 residues. Germline V lookup: CDR1 DFQATT, CDR2 SNEGSKA (reference sequence). V lost 6 bases and J lost 3; bases outside the gene matches: 6. In regard to this clonotype: What it binds is unknown.

Investigators excluded patients with uncontrolled infection, other autoimmune disease, pregnancy or lactation. Isolation of PBMCs was performed on 10 ml fresh peripheral blood. Sequencing used blood. This chain connects TRBV20-1 to TRBJ2-7; 9 nucleotides agree with TRBD1. The receptor's source is a woman aged 18-29 years with Graves' hyperthyroidism that later progressed to Graves' ophthalmopathy. The CDR3 DNA is TGCAGTGCCCCGGGACAGGGTATCTACGAGCAGTACTTC. Translation gives CSAPGQGIYEQYF.